This paragraph reports one TCR beta chain. The antigen is not known. Primers used in a second PCR of roughly 6 to 11 cycles were a sample-barcoded 5' primer and a J-beta primer mix. MiXCR, run by TCRdb on the 5' RACE reads, gives a single entry per CDR3 protein. The top ten hold about 11% of the sample, which has roughly 1.6 million distinct CDR3 sequences, around 36% seen once. This CDR3 has 15 residues. Trimming at V came to 5 bases and at J to 6 bases, leaving 11 bases not matched to a gene. Per the germline V gene, CDR1 is MNHNS and CDR2 is SASEGT. The data derive from a study of blood T cells in healthy people across ages. Study results and limitations: Researchers judged that diversity estimates from one million T cells fell short of true values.

Sequencing was carried out using blood. The V call is TRBV6-1, the J call TRBJ2-7; 9 bases are shared with TRBD2. This receptor was identified in a woman aged 25 to 45 in good health. The CDR3 here is CASSSGTRGGAEQYF. The CDR3 bases are TGTGCCAGCAGTAGCGGGACTCGCGGGGGGGCCGAGCAGTACTTC.